This T cell receptor beta chain was found in a study of a mutant IDH1 vaccine in newly diagnosed glioma. Study details: Standard pretreatment was either radiotherapy, temozolomide, or, for most, radiochemotherapy with temozolomide. Broader study findings: Immune responses induced by the vaccine were seen in roughly 93% of patients, spanning multiple MHC alleles. Pseudoprogression showed no apparent link to changes in top peripheral T cell clonotypes.

V was pared by 7 bases and J by 0 bases, with 16 bases between. This CDR3 contains 16 residues. Germline V gene sequence: CDR1 MDHEN, CDR2 SYDVKM. This clone appeared a single time. The antigen is unknown. The sample's time point: baseline, week 1 (first vaccination visit). Regarding treatment: pre-vaccination baseline after standard-of-care therapy. The donor cohort comprised cases of new WHO grade 3 or 4 IDH1-mutant, ATRX-lost astrocytoma. Generated by immunoSEQ multiplex PCR, the TCRdb table keeps only in-frame clones and is missing some. The sample shows roughly 99,000 clones, 85% to 90% of them seen only once.

The source is a woman between 45 and 60 years old with glioma. The rearrangement uses TRBV28 and TRBJ1-3; D gene ambiguous. This material consisted of PBMCs, taken from a glioma patient treated with radiotherapy, temozolomide or both. CDR3 DNA: TGTGCCAGCACTGACAAATTTGACTACTCTGGAAACACCATATATTTT. This translates into CASTDKFDYSGNTIYF.